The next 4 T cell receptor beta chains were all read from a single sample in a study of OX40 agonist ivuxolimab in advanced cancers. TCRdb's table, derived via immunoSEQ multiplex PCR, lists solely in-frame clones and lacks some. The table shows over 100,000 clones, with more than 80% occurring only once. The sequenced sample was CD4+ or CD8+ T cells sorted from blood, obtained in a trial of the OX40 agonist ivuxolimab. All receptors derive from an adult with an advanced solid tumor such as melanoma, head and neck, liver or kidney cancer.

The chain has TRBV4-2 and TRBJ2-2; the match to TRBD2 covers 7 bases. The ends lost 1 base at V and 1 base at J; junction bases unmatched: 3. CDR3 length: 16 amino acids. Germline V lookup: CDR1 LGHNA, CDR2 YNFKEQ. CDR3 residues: CASSQASGGNTGELFF. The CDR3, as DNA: TGTGCCAGCAGCCAAGCTTCGGGGGGGAACACCGGGGAGCTGTTTTTT.

The CDR3 region has the DNA TGTGCCAGCAGTCCCGGGACAAGGAACACCGGGGAGCTGTTTTTT. It translates to CASSPGTRNTGELFF. The J gene is TRBJ2-2, the V gene TRBV28; tentatively, D is TRBD1 (6 bases). Germline V gene sequence: CDR1 MDHEN, CDR2 SYDVKM. Trimming removed 5 bases from V and 1 base from J, with 11 bases in between. CDR3 length equals 15 residues.

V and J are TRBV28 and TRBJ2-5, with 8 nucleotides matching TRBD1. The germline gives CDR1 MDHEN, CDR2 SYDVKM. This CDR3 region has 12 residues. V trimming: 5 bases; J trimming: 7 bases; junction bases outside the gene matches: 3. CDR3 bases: TGTGCCAGCAGTCAACAGGGGGGGACCCAGTACTTC. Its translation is CASSQQGGTQYF.

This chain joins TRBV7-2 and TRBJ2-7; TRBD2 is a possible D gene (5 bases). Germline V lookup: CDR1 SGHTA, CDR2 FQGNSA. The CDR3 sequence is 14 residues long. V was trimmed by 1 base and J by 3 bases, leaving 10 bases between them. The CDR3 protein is CASSLVASSYEQYF. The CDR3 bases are TGTGCCAGCAGCTTAGTCGCTAGCAGCTACGAGCAGTACTTC.